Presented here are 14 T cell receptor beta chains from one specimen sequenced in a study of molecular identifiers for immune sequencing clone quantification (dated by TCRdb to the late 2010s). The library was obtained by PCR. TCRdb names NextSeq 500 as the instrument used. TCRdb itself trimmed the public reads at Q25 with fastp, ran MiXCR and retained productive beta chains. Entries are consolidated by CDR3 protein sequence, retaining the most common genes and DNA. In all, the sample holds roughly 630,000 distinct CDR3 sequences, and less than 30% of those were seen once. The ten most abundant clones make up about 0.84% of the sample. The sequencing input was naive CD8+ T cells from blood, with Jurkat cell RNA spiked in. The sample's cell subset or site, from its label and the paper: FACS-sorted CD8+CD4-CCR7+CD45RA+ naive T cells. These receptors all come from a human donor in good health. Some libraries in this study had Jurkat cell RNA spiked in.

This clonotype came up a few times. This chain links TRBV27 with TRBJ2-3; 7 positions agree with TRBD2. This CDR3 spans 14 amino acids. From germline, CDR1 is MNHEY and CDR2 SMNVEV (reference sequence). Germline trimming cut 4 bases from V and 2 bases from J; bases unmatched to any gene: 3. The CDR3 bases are TGTGCCAGCAGTTACCTAGCGGTCACAGATACGCAGTATTTT. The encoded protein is CASSYLAVTDTQYF.

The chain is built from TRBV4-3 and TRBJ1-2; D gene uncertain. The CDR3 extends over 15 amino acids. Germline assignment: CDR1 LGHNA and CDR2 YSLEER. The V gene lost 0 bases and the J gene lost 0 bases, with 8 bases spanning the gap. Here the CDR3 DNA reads TGCGCCAGCAGCCAAGATCGGCTTCCTAACTATGGCTACACCTTC. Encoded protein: CASSQDRLPNYGYTF.

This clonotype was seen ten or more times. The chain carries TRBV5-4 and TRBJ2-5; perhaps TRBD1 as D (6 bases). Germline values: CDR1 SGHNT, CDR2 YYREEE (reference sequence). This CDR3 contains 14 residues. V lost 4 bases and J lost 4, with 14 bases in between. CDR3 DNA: TGTGCCAGCAGCCCCATTGACAGGACAGAGACCCAGTACTTC. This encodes CASSPIDRTETQYF.

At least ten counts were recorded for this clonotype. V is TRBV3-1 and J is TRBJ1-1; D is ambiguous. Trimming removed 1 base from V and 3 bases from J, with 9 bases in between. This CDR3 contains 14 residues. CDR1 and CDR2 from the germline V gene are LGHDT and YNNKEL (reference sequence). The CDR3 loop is CASSQAPRDTEAFF. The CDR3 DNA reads TGTGCCAGCAGCCAAGCCCCCAGAGACACTGAAGCTTTCTTT.

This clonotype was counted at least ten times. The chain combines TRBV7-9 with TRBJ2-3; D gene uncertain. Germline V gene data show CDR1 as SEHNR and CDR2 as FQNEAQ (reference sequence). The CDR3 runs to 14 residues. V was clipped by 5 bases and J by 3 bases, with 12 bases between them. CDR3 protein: CASSSSVGTDTQYF. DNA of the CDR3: TGTGCCAGCAGCAGTAGTGTGGGGACAGATACGCAGTATTTT.

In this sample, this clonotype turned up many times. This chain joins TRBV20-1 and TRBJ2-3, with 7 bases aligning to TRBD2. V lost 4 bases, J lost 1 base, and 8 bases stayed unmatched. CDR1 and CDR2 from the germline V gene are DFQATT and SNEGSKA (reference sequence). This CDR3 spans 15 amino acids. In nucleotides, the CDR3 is TGCAGTGCTAACCCCCTAGCGGAAGGCACAGATACGCAGTATTTT. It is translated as CSANPLAEGTDTQYF.

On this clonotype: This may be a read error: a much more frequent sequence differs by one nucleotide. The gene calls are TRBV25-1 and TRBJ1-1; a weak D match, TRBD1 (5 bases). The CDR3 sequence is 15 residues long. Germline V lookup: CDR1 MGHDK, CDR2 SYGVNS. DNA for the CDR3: TGTTCCAGCAGTGAATTCCAGGGTGTGTTCACTGAAGCTTTCTTT. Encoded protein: CSSSEFQGVFTEAFF.

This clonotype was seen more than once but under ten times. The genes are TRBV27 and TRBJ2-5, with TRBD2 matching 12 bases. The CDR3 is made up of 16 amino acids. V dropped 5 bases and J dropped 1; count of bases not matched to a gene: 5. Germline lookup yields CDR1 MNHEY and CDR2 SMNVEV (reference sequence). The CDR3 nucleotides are TGTGCCAGCAGTCTGGGACTAGCGGGCATCCAAGAGACCCAGTACTTC. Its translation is CASSLGLAGIQETQYF.

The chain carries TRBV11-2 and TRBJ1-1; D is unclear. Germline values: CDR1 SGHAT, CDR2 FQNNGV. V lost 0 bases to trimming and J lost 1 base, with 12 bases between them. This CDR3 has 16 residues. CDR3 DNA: TGTGCCAGCAGCTTAGATCTCGTGCGGCCGAACACTGAAGCTTTCTTT. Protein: CASSLDLVRPNTEAFF.

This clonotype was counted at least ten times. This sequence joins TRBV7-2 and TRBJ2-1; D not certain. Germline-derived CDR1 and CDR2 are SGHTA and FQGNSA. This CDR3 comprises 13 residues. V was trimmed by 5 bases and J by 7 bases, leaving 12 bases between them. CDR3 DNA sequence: TGTGCCAGCAGCCCCGACCCCAGTAATGAGCAGTTCTTC. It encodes CASSPDPSNEQFF. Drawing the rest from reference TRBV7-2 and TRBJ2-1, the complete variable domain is GAGVSQSPSNKVTEKGKDVELRCDPISGHTALYWYRQSLGQGLEFLIYFQGNSAPDKSGLPSDRFSAERTGGSVSTLTIQRTQQEDSAVYLCASSPDPSNEQFFGPGTRLTVL.

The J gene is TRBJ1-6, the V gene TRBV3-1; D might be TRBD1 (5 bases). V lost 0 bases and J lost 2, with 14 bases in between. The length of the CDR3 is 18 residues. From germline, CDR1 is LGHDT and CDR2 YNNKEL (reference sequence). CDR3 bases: TGTGCCAGCAGCCAAGATACGGGGGTGGCTGCCTATAATTCACCCCTCCACTTT. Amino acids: CASSQDTGVAAYNSPLHF.

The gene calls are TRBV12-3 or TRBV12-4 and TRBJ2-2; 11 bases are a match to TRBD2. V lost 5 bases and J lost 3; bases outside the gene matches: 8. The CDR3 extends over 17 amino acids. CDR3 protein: CASSLLAGGRDTGELFF. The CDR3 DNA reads TGTGCCAGCAGTCTTCTAGCGGGGGGCCGGGACACCGGGGAGCTGTTTTTT.

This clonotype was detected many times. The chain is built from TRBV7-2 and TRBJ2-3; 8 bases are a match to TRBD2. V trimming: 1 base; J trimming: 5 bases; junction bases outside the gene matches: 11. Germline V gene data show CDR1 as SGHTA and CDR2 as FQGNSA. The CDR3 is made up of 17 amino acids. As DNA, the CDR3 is TGTGCCAGCAGCTTAGATCGGAGGCGGGGGGCATTAGATACGCAGTATTTT. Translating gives CASSLDRRRGALDTQYF.

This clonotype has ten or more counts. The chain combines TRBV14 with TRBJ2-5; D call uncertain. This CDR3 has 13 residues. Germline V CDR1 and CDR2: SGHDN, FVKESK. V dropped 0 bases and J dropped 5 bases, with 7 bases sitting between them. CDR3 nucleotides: TGTGCCAGCAGCCAAGATTTCGGCGAGACCCAGTACTTC. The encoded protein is CASSQDFGETQYF. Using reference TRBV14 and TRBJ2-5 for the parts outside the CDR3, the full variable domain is EAGVTQFPSHSVIEKGQTVTLRCDPISGHDNLYWYRRVMGKEIKFLLHFVKESKQDESGMPNNRFLAERTGGTYSTLKVQPAELEDSGVYFCASSQDFGETQYFGPGTRLLVL.